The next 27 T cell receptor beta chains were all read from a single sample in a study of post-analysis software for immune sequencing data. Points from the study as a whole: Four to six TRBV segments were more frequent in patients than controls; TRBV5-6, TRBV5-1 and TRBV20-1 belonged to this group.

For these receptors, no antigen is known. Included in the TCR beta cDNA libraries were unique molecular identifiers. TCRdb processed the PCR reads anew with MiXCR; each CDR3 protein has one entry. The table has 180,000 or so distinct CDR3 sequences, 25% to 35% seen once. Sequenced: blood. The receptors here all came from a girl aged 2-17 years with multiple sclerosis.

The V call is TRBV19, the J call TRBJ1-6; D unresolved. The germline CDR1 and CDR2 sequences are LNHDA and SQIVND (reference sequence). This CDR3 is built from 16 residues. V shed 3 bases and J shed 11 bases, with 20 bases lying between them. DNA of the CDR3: TGTGCCAGTAGTATGTTTTCCCTTGCGTCGAGAACACCCCTCCACTTT. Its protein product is CASSMFSLASRTPLHF.

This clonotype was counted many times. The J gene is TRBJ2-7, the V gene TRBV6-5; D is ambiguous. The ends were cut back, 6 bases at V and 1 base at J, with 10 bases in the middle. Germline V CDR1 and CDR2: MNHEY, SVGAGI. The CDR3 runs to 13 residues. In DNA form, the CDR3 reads TGTGCCAGCAGGACTGGGCAGTCCTACGAGCAGTACTTC. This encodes CASRTGQSYEQYF.

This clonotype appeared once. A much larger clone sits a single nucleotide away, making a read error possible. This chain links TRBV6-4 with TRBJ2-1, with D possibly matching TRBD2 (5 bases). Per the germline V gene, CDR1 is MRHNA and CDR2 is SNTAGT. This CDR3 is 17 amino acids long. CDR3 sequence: CASSDSWTGSSYNVQFF. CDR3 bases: TGTGCCAGCAGTGACTCCTGGACTGGTAGCTCCTACAATGTGCAGTTCTTC.

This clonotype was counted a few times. The chain's CDR3 is CASTGWGNYEQYF. In DNA form, the CDR3 reads TGTGCCAGCACCGGGTGGGGAAACTACGAGCAGTACTTC. J is TRBJ2-7 and V is TRBV6-5; D call uncertain. Germline V CDR1 and CDR2: MNHEY, SVGAGI. V shed 7 bases and J shed 3 bases, with 13 bases lying between them. The CDR3 is 13 residues long.

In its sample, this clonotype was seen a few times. The CDR3 nucleotides are TGTGCCAGCAGCTCGAGGGCCCCCCAGTCAAGCAATCAGCCCCAGCATTTT. Its protein is CASSSRAPQSSNQPQHF. J is TRBJ1-5 and V is TRBV11-2; D is unresolved. Germline V gene lookup returns CDR1 SGHAT and CDR2 FQNNGV. The germline V and J ends were trimmed by 4 bases and 1 base, with 17 bases remaining between them. The CDR3 has 17 amino acids.

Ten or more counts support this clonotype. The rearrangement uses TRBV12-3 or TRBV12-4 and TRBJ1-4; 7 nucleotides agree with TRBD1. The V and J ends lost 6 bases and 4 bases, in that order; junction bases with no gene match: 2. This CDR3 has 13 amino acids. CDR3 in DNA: TGTGCCAGCAGCCGACAGGGTAATGAAAAACTGTTTTTT. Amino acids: CASSRQGNEKLFF.

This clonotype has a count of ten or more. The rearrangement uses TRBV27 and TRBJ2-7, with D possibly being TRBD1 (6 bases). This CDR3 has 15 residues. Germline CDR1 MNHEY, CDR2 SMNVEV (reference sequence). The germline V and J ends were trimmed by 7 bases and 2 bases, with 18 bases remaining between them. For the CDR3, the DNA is TGTGCCAGCAAAAATAACCTTGGGGGCACCTACGAGCAGTACTTC. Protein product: CASKNNLGGTYEQYF.

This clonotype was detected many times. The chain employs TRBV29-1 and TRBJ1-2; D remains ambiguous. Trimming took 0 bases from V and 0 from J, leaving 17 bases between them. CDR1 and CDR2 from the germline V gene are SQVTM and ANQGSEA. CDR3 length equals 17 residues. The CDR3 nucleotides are TGCAGCGTTGAAGATCGCAGGACTCGACAAGCTAACTATGGCTACACCTTC. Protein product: CSVEDRRTRQANYGYTF.

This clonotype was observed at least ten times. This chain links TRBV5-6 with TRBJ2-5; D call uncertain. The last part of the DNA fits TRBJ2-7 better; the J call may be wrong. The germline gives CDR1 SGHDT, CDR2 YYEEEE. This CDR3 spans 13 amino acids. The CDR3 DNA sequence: TGTGCCAGCAGGGTAAGTTTGGGCCACGAGCAGTACTTC. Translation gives CASRVSLGHEQYF.

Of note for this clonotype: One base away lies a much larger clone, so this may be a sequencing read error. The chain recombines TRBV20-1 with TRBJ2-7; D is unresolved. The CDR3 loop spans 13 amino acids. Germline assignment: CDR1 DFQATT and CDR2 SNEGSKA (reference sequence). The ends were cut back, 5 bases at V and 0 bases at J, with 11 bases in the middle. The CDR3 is CSAPRTPSYEQYF. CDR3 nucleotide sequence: TGCAGTGCTCCCCGGACCCCCTCCTACGAGCAGTACTTC.

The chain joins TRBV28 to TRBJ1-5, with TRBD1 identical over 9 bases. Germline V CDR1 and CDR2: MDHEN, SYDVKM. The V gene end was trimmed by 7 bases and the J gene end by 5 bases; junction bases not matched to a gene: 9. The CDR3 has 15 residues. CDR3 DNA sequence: TGTGCCAGCACAACGGACAGGGGACCTCATCAGCCCCAGCATTTT. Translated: CASTTDRGPHQPQHF.

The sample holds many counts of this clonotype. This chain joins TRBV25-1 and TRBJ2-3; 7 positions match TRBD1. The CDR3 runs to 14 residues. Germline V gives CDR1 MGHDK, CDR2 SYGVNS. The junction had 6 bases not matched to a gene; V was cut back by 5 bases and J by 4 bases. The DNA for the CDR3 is TGTGCCAGCAGTCCGGGACAGTTCGCAGATACGCAGTATTTT. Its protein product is CASSPGQFADTQYF.

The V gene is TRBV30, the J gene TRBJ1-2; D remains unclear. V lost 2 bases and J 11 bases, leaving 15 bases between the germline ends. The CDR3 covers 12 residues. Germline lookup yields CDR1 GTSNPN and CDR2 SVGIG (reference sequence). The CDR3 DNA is TGTGCCTGGAGTCATGAGACCCCGTGGTACACCTTC. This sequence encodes CAWSHETPWYTF. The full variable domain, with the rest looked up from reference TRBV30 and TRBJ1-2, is SQTIHQWPATLVQPVGSPLSLECTVEGTSNPNLYWYRQAAGRGLQLLFYSVGIGQISSEVPQNLSASRPQDRQFILSSKKLLLSDSGFYLCAWSHETPWYTFGSGTRLTVV.

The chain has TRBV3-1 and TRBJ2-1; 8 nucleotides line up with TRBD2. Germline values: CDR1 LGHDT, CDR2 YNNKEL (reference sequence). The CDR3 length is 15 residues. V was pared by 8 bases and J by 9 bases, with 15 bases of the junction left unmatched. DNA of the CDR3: TGTGCCAGCGGCCCCCGTGGGACTAGAAATCGTGAGCAGTTCTTC. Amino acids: CASGPRGTRNREQFF.

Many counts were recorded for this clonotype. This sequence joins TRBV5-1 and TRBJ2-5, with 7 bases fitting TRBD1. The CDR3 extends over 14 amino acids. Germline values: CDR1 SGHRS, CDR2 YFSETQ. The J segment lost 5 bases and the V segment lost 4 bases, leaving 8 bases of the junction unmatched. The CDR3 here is CASSLTSTGETQYF. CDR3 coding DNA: TGCGCCAGCAGCCTTACCTCGACAGGGGAGACCCAGTACTTC.

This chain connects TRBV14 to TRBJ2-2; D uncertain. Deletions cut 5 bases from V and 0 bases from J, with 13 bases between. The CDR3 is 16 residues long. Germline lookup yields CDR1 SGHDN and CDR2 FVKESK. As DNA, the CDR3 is TGTGCCAGCAGCTCTAGGTGGTTCGCGAACACCGGGGAGCTGTTTTTT. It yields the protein CASSSRWFANTGELFF.

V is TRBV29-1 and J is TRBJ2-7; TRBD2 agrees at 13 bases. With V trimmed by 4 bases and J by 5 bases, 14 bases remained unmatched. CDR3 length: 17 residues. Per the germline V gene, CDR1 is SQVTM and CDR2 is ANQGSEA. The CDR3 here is CSVGTGGTSGKAHEQYF. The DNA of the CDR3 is TGCAGCGTTGGAACTGGGGGGACTAGCGGGAAAGCCCACGAGCAGTACTTC.

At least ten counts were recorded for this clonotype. In nucleotides, the CDR3 is TGTGCCAGCAGCCCCCGTCCAGAGACCCAGTACTTC. Its protein is CASSPRPETQYF. This rearrangement joins TRBV7-9 to TRBJ2-5; D is unresolved. The CDR3 is 12 amino acids. Germline V gives CDR1 SEHNR, CDR2 FQNEAQ (reference sequence). V lost 5 bases to trimming and J lost 4 bases, with 8 bases between them. Full variable domain (outside the CDR3, taken from reference TRBV7-9 and TRBJ2-5): DTGVSQNPRHKITKRGQNVTFRCDPISEHNRLYWYRQTLGQGPEFLTYFQNEAQLEKSRLLSDRFSAERPKGSFSTLEIQRTEQGDSAMYLCASSPRPETQYFGPGTRLLVL.

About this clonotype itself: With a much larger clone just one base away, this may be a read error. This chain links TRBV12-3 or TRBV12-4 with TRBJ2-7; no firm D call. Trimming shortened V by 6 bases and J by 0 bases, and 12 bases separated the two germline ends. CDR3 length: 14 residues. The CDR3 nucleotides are TGTGCCAGCAGGTTTGGCAGGAGCTCCTACGAGCAGTACTTC. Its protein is CASRFGRSSYEQYF.

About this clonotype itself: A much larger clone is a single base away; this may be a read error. For the CDR3, the DNA is TGTGCCACCAGCAGAGTACGGGGTATGGGCTACACCTTC. It codes for CATSRVRGMGYTF. This chain links TRBV15 with TRBJ1-2; D is unresolved. Germline lookup yields CDR1 LNHNV and CDR2 YYDKDF (reference sequence). The CDR3 has 13 amino acids. The V end lost 1 base, the J end lost 8 bases, and 11 bases lay between the germline ends.

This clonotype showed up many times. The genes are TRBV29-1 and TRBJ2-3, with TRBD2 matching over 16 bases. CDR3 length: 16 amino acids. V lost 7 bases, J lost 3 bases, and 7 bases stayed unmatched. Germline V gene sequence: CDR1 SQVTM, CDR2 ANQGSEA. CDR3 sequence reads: CSAGTSGRAGTDTQYF. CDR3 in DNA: TGCAGCGCTGGGACTAGCGGGAGGGCCGGGACAGATACGCAGTATTTT.

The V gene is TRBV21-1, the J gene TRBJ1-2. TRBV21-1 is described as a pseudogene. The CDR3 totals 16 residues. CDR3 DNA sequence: TGTGCCAGCAGCAAAGCGCTGAGGCAGGGCAACTATGGCTACACCTTC. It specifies CASSKALRQGNYGYTF.

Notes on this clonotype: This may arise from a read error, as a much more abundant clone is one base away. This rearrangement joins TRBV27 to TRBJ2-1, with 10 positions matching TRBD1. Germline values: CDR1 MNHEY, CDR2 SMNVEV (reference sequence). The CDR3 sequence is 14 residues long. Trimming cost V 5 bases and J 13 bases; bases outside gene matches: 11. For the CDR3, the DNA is TGTGCCAGCAGTCCCGGACAGGGGGTATGGACCCAGTTCTTC. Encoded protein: CASSPGQGVWTQFF.

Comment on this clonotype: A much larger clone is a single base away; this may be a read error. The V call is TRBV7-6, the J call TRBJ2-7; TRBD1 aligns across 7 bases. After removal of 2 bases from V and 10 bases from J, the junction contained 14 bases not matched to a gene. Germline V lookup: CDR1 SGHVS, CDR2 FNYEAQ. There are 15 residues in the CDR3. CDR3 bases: TGTGCCAGCAGCTTAACAGGGGCGCAGAGAGAGGCCCAGTACTTC. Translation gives CASSLTGAQREAQYF. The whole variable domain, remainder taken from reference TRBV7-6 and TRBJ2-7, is GAGVSQSPRYKVTKRGQDVALRCDPISGHVSLYWYRQALGQGPEFLTYFNYEAQQDKSGLPNDRFSAERPEGSISTLTIQRTEQRDSAMYRCASSLTGAQREAQYFGPGTRLTVT.

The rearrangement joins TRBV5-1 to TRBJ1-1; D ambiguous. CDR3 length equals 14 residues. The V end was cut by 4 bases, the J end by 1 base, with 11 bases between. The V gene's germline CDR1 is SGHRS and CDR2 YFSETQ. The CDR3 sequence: CASSQAASNTEAFF. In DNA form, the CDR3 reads TGCGCCAGCAGCCAAGCAGCCTCGAACACTGAAGCTTTCTTT.

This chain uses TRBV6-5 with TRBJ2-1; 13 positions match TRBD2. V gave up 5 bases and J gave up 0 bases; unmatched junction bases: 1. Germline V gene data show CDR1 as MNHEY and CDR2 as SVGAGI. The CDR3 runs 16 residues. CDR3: CASSRTSGSSYNEQFF. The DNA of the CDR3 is TGTGCCAGCAGTCGGACTAGCGGGAGCTCCTACAATGAGCAGTTCTTC.

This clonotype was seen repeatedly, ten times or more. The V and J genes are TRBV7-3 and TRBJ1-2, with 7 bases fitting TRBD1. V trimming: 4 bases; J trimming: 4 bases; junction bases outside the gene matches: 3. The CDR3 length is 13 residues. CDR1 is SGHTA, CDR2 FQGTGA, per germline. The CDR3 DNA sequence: TGTGCCAGCAGCTCAGGGACAGCCTATGGCTACACCTTC. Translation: CASSSGTAYGYTF.